This entry concerns a single TCR beta chain. Its cognate antigen is unknown. This sample stems from a study of OX40 agonist ivuxolimab in advanced cancers. Study summary: Head and neck, renal cell, melanoma or hepatocellular carcinoma were the cancers that dose-escalation patients had.

V dropped 5 bases and J dropped 5; count of bases not matched to a gene: 13. This CDR3 contains 16 residues. Germline assignment: CDR1 SGHKS and CDR2 YYEKEE (reference sequence). Libraries were prepared by immunoSEQ multiplex PCR; TCRdb keeps only in-frame clonotypes and omits some of them. The repertoire has roughly 64,000 clones, roughly 82% of them found once; the top ten carry 2% to 3%. Notes on the study in general: At 0.1 to 3.0 mg/kg, clonal expansion of CD4+ and CD8+ blood T cells had occurred by week 6. Among the least clonally expanded were partial responders at 0.1-3.0 mg/kg. Normalized T-cell clonal expansion was also low in some nonresponders.

The genes are TRBV5-5 and TRBJ2-5; 9 bases line up with TRBD1. The sequence was obtained from an adult with an advanced solid tumor such as melanoma, head and neck, liver or kidney cancer. Sequences were derived from CD4+ or CD8+ T cells sorted from blood, sampled in a trial of the OX40 agonist ivuxolimab. This CDR3 is CASRKTTGGALETQYF. The CDR3 DNA follows: TGTGCCAGCAGAAAAACCACAGGGGGCGCATTGGAGACCCAGTACTTC.